A single sample is the source of the 3 T cell receptor beta chains below, sequenced in a study of beta chain features in type 1 diabetes. Study-level points and caveats: TCRB CDR3s from Type 1 diabetes patients were moderately but significantly shorter in all four CD4+ subsets.

Their cognate antigens are unknown. The sequenced template was cDNA made from the entire isolated RNA. Clones were sequenced by immunoSEQ multiplex PCR, and TCRdb holds only the in-frame ones, with some missing. The table includes over 100,000 clones, 16% detected once. Sample: central memory CD4+ T cells from blood. Every receptor here comes from a man younger than 40 with type 1 diabetes.

The V gene is TRBV19, the J gene TRBJ2-4; maybe TRBD1 (6 bases). CDR3 size: 15 residues. Trimming took off 5 bases at V and 1 base at J, with 12 bases between the two ends. Germline CDR1 reads LNHDA; CDR2 reads SQIVND (reference sequence). The CDR3 DNA reads TGTGCCAGTAGTCAAGGGACACATGCCAAAAACATTCAGTACTTC. Protein sequence: CASSQGTHAKNIQYF.

This clone occurred a few times. CDR3 sequence: CSAKTSGASTDTQYF. For the CDR3, the DNA is TGCAGCGCGAAAACTAGCGGGGCGAGCACAGATACGCAGTATTTT. The chain links TRBV29-1 to TRBJ2-3; 10 bases align to TRBD2. Germline CDR1 reads SQVTM; CDR2 reads ANQGSEA. The CDR3 has 15 residues. V lost 7 bases and J lost 0; bases outside the gene matches: 7.

V is TRBV19 and J is TRBJ2-1; D is uncertain. The germline gives CDR1 LNHDA, CDR2 SQIVND (reference sequence). The ends were cut back, 5 bases at V and 1 base at J, with 12 bases in the middle. This CDR3 comprises 15 residues. The CDR3 DNA is TGTGCCAGTAGTGCCTACAGAGGATCCTACAATGAGCAGTTCTTC. Translated: CASSAYRGSYNEQFF.